Listed below are T cell receptor beta chains from one sample, sequenced in a study of persistence of HIV-infected CD4 T cells. Generated by immunoSEQ multiplex PCR, the TCRdb table keeps only in-frame clones and is missing some. The table shows 35,000 to 45,000 clones, with about nine tenths occurring only once. Their target antigens are unknown. Source: CD4+ T cells sorted from PBMCs after roughly 17-hour stimulation, taken from a patient who received antiretroviral therapy. Receptor source: an adult man with HIV who was CMV-seropositive. The CDR3 runs from the conserved cysteine through the conserved F or W. D genes are given only for firm matches. For some rows the clone size is stated as once, few or many, or as a class when expanded; others skip it.

J,size,V,D,DNA,CDR3
TRBJ2-7,once,TRBV3-1/TRBV3-2,NA,TGTGCCAGCAGCCAGAACAGGGTCTCCTACGGGCAGTACTTC,CASSQNRVSYGQYF
TRBJ2-1,NA,TRBV24-1,TRBD2,TGTGCCACCAGTGGGTCGGGACTAGAGTCCAATGAGCAGTTCTTC,CATSGSGLESNEQFF
TRBJ2-4,once,TRBV7-2,NA,TGTGCCAGCAGCTTATCGCGTGGGGCCAAAAACATTCAGTACTTC,CASSLSRGAKNIQYF
TRBJ1-5,NA,TRBV19,NA,TGTGCCAGTAGTATAGGACCCCGGGGCTCAAGAGCGGATCAGCCCCAGCATTTT,CASSIGPRGSRADQPQHF
TRBJ2-1,NA,TRBV6-5,NA,TGTGCCAGCAGTCAAAGGACAGCCTACAATGAGCAGTTCTTC,CASSQRTAYNEQFF
TRBJ2-1,NA,TRBV5-6,NA,TGTGCCAGCAGCCCAGGACAGAGGTTCTCCTACAATGAGCAGTTCTTC,CASSPGQRFSYNEQFF
TRBJ2-7,NA,TRBV5-1,TRBD1,TGCGCCAGCAGCTTGGCCATCAGGGGGCACTCCTACGAGCAGTACTTC,CASSLAIRGHSYEQYF
TRBJ2-5,NA,TRBV2,NA,TGTGCCAGCAGCCTGACAGGGAGGAGGCAAGAGACCCAGTACTTC,CASSLTGRRQETQYF
TRBJ1-1,once,TRBV9,NA,TGTGCCAGCACCTTTTGGGGGGGTGGCAACACTGAAGCTTTCTTT,CASTFWGGGNTEAFF
TRBJ2-7,NA,TRBV18,TRBD1,TGTGCCAGCTCCGCCCTGGACAGGAGCTCCTACGAGCAGTACTTC,CASSALDRSSYEQYF
TRBJ2-3,NA,TRBV12-3/TRBV12-4,NA,TGTGCCAGCAGTTTGAAGGGGCTAAATACGCAGTATTTT,CASSLKGLNTQYF
TRBJ1-4,NA,TRBV5-6,NA,TGTGCCAGCAGCTCCTCCGGGACGGTACATGAAAAACTGTTTTTT,CASSSSGTVHEKLFF
TRBJ2-2,NA,TRBV3-1/TRBV3-2,TRBD2,TGTGCCAGCAGCCCCAGAGTAGGGACTAGCGGGAAAGGTGTCACCGGGGAGCTGTTTTTT,CASSPRVGTSGKGVTGELFF
TRBJ2-1,NA,TRBV6-5,NA,TGTGCCAGCGCTTCGCGACAGTTCTACAATGAGCAGTTCTTC,CASASRQFYNEQFF
TRBJ1-1,NA,TRBV4-1,TRBD1,TGCGCCAGCAGCCAAACAGACAGGGGGAACACTGAAGCTTTCTTT,CASSQTDRGNTEAFF
TRBJ1-1,NA,TRBV4-1,NA,TGCGCCAGCAGCCAAGGAGGCCGAGATGGGATCAACACTGAAGCTTTCTTT,CASSQGGRDGINTEAFF
TRBJ2-7,NA,TRBV4-2,NA,TGTGCCAGCAGCCAAGGCGCGGCGACCTACGAGCAGTACTTC,CASSQGAATYEQYF
TRBJ1-3,NA,TRBV28,NA,TGTGCCACTTTTGAGTCAGGGGAAAACACCATATATTTT,CATFESGENTIYF
TRBJ1-4,NA,TRBV6-5,NA,TGTGCCAGCAGTTACTCGAGGGGGGGCGAAAAACTGTTTTTT,CASSYSRGGEKLFF
TRBJ2-7,NA,TRBV4-2,TRBD2,TGTGCCAGCAGCCAAGAGGTCGGGAGGGACTCCTACGAGCAGTACTTC,CASSQEVGRDSYEQYF
TRBJ1-2,NA,TRBV30,TRBD1,TGTGCCTGGAGGCCCACAGGGGGCTCGGCTGGCTACACCTTC,CAWRPTGGSAGYTF
TRBJ2-1,NA,TRBV19,TRBD2,TGTGCCAGCGGTATAGAGCGGGAGGGTAGCAATGAGCAGTTCTTC,CASGIEREGSNEQFF
TRBJ1-5,NA,TRBV30,NA,TGTGCCTGCTCAACGGGGCCCGGTCAGCCCCAGCATTTT,CACSTGPGQPQHF
TRBJ1-2,NA,TRBV6-1,NA,TGTGCCAGCAGTGAAAGGGGGGGCGGGGCGTCTAACTATGGCTACACCTTC,CASSERGGGASNYGYTF
TRBJ2-7,NA,TRBV5-4,TRBD2,TGTGCCAGCAGCGCTCGCGGGAGGACACAAACCACCTACGAGCAGTACTTC,CASSARGRTQTTYEQYF
TRBJ2-1,NA,TRBV25-1,TRBD2,TGTGCCAGCAGTGAAATCCGGACTAGCGGGAAAGAGCAGTTCTTC,CASSEIRTSGKEQFF
TRBJ1-5,NA,TRBV6-2/TRBV6-3,NA,TGTGCCAGCAGTTACCCTCCTGGGGGCAATCAGCCCCAGCATTTT,CASSYPPGGNQPQHF
TRBJ1-5,NA,TRBV6-5,NA,TGTGCCAGCAGTCAGGGACCGAATCAGCCCCAGCATTTT,CASSQGPNQPQHF
TRBJ2-1,NA,TRBV15,NA,TGTGCCACCAGCAGAGATGGGAACTGGTTTAATGAGCAGTTCTTC,CATSRDGNWFNEQFF
TRBJ2-5,NA,TRBV11-1,NA,TGTGCCAGCACTCCGGTGGGCAGAGGGAATCAAGAGACCCAGTACTTC,CASTPVGRGNQETQYF
TRBJ2-1,NA,TRBV3-1/TRBV3-2,TRBD1,TGTGCCAGCAGCCGGGACAGCCGCTCCTACAATGAGCAGTTCTTC,CASSRDSRSYNEQFF
TRBJ1-4,NA,TRBV2,TRBD1,TGTGCCAGCAGTGAAAGAGGGAAAAACAGGGGGGAGGAACTGTTTTTT,CASSERGKNRGEELFF
TRBJ1-2,NA,TRBV10-3,NA,TGTGCCTCCCAGGGATCCCCGGGCGGCTACACCTTC,CASQGSPGGYTF
TRBJ2-2,few,TRBV27,NA,TGTGCCAGCAGTTTTCAGGGGAGCTCGAACACCGGGGAGCTGTTTTTT,CASSFQGSSNTGELFF
TRBJ2-4,NA,TRBV7-8,NA,TGTGCCAGCAGCCAGAGCAGGGGGGCACACATTCAGTACTTC,CASSQSRGAHIQYF
TRBJ1-2,NA,TRBV4-1,NA,TGCGCCAGCAGCACAGGCGGTGCTGGCGGCTACACCTTC,CASSTGGAGGYTF
TRBJ2-3,NA,TRBV25-1,NA,TGTGCCAGCAGTGAAATTAGTACAGGGAGAGGAGATACGCAGTATTTT,CASSEISTGRGDTQYF
TRBJ2-3,few,TRBV6-1,NA,TGTGCCAGCAGTGAAAGAGGGGGGACTAGCACAGATACGCAGTATTTT,CASSERGGTSTDTQYF
TRBJ1-1,NA,TRBV3-1/TRBV3-2,NA,TGTGCCAGCAGGCTATATCAAAACACTGAAGCTTTCTTT,CASRLYQNTEAFF